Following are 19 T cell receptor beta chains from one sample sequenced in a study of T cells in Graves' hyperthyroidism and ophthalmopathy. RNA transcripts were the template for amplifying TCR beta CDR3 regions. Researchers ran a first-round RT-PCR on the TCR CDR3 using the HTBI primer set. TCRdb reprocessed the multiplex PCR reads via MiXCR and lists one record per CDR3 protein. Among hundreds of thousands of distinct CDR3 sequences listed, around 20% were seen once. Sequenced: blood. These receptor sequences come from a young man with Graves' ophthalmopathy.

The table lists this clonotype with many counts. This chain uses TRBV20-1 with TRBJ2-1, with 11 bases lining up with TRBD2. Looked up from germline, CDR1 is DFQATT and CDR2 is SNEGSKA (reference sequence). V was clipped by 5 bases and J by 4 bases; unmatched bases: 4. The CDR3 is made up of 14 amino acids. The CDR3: CSASSGRQYNEQFF. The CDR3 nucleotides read TGCAGTGCTTCTAGCGGGAGGCAGTACAATGAGCAGTTCTTC.

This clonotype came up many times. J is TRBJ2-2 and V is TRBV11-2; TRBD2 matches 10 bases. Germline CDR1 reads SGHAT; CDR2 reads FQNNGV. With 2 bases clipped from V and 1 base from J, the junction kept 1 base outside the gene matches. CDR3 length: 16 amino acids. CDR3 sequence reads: CASSLRTSGNTGELFF. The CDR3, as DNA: TGTGCCAGCAGCTTAAGGACTAGCGGGAACACCGGGGAGCTGTTTTTT.

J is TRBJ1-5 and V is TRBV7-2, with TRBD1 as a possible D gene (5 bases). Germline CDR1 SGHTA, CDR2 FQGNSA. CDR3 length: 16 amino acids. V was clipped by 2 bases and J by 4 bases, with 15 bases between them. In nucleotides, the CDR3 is TGTGCCAGCAGCTTAATCCCAGGGTCAGGAAATCAGCCCCAGCATTTT. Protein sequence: CASSLIPGSGNQPQHF.

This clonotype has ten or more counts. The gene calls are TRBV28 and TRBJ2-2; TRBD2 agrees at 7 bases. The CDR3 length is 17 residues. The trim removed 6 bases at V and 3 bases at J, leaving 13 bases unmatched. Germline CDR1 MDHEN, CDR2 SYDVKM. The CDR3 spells CASSQPRLAPHTGELFF. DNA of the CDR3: TGTGCCAGCAGCCAACCGAGACTAGCACCCCACACCGGGGAGCTGTTTTTT.

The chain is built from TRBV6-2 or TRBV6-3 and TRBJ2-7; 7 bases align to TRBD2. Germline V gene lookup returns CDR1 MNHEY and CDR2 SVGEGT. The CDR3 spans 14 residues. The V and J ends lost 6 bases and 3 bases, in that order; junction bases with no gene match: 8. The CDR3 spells CASRTLASGYEQYF. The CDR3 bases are TGTGCCAGCAGGACCCTCGCTAGCGGCTACGAGCAGTACTTC.

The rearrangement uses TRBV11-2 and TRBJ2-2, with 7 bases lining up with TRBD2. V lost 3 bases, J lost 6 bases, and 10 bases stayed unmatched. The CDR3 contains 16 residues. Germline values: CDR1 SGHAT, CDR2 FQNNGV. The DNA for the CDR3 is TGTGCCAGCAGCTTGGTGGGAGGGACCAACGCCGGGGAGCTGTTTTTT. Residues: CASSLVGGTNAGELFF.

The CDR3 here is CASSRAVWHYNEQFF. The DNA of the CDR3 is TGCGCCAGCAGCCGAGCGGTCTGGCACTACAATGAGCAGTTCTTC. The J gene is TRBJ2-1, the V gene TRBV5-1, with a weak D call TRBD2 (5 bases). The V and J ends lost 4 bases and 3 bases respectively, with 14 bases between them. There are 15 residues in the CDR3. Germline V CDR1 and CDR2: SGHRS, YFSETQ.

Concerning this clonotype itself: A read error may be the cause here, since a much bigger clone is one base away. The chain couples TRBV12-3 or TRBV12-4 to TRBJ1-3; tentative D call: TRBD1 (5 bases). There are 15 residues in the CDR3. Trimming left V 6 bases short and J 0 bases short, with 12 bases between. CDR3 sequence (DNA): TGTGCCAGCAGATCACAGGCATACTCTGGAAACACCATATATTTT. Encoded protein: CASRSQAYSGNTIYF.

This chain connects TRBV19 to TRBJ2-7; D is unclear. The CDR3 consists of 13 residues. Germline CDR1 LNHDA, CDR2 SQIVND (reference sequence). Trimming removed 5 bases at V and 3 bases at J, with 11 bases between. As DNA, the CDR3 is TGTGCCAGTAGTTTCGACAAATTCTACGAGCAGTACTTC. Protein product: CASSFDKFYEQYF.

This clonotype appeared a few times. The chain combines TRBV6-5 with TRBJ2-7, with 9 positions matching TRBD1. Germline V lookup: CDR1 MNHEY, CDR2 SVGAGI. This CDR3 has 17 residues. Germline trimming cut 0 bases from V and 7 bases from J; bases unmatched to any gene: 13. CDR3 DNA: TGTGCCAGCAGTTACTCAGTGGGACAGGGTGGGGGTCGGGAGCAGTACTTC. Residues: CASSYSVGQGGGREQYF.

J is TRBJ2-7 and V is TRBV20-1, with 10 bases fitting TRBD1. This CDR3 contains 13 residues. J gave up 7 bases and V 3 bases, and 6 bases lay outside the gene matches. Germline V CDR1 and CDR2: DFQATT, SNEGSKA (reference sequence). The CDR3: CSASLDRGWEQYF. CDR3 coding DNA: TGCAGTGCTAGTCTGGACAGGGGGTGGGAGCAGTACTTC.

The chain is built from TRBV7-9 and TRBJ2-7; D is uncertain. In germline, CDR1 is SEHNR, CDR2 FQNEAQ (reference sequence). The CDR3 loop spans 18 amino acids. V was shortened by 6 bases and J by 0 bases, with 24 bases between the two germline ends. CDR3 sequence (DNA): TGTGCCAGCAGTCTCGACCAGCGCCGAGTGAAAGGCTCCTACGAGCAGTACTTC. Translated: CASSLDQRRVKGSYEQYF.

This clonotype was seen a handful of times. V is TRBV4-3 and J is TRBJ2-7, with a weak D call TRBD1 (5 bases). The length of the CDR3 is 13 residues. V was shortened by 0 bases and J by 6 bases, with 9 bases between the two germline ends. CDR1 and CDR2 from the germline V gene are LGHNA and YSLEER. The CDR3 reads CASSQDRVTEQYF. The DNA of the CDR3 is TGCGCCAGCAGCCAAGACAGGGTTACCGAGCAGTACTTC.

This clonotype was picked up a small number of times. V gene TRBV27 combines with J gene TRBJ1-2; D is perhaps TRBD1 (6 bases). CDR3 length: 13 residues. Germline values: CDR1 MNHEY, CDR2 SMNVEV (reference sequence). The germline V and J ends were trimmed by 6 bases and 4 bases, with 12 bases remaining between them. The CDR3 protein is CASRNRASYGYTF. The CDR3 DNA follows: TGTGCCAGCAGGAACAGGGCTAGCTATGGCTACACCTTC.

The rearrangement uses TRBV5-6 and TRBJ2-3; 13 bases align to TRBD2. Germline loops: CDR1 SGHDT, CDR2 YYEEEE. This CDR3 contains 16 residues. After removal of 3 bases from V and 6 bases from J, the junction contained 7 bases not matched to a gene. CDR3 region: CASSSGGLAGVDTQYF. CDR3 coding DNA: TGTGCCAGCAGCTCCGGAGGACTAGCGGGAGTGGATACGCAGTATTTT.

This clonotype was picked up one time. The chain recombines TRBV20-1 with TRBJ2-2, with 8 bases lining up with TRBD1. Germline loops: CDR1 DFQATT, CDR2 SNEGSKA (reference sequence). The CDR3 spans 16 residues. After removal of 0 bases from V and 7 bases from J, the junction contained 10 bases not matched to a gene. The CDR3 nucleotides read TGCAGTGCTAGAGATATAGGGACAGGCCTGGTCGGGGAGCTGTTTTTT. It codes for CSARDIGTGLVGELFF.

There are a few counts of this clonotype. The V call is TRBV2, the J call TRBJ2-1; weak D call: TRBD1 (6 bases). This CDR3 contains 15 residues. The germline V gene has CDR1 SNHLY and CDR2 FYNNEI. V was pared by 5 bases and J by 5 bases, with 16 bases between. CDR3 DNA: TGTGCCAGCAGTAGGGGGTTAGGGGAAGACAATGAGCAGTTCTTC. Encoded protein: CASSRGLGEDNEQFF.

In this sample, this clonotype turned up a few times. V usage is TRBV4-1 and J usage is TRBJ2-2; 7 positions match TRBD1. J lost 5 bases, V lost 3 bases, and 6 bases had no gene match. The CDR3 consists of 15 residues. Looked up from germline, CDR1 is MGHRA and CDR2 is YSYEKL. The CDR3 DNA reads TGCGCCAGCAGCCAGCCGGGACAGCCGACCGGGGAGCTGTTTTTT. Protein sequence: CASSQPGQPTGELFF.

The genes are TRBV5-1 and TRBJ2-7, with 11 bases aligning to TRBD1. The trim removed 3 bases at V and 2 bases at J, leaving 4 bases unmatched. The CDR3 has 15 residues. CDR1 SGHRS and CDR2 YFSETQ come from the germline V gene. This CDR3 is CASSWGQGGTYEQYF. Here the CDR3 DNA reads TGCGCCAGCAGCTGGGGACAGGGGGGTACCTACGAGCAGTACTTC.